The 14 T cell receptor beta chains given below trace back to one sample, sequenced in a study of cytomegalovirus exposure and HLA in healthy donors (dated by TCRdb to 2016 to 2017). Preparation of the library involved the immunoSEQ multiplex PCR assay. The multiplex PCR relied on a mix of 60 forward primers for TCR Vbeta segments and 13 reverse primers for TCR Jbeta segments. The table comes from immuneACCESS by way of TCRdb, which keeps in-frame sequences with V and J called. Part of the clones is missing from these tables; in studies checked, under half for an unresolved V gene and the rest for unknown reasons. A total of roughly 100,000 clones appear in this sample, 60% to 85% of them only once. The ten biggest clones cover roughly 5% of the sample. Material for sequencing was PBMCs. These receptors all come from a female donor in good health and CMV-seropositive.

This clone has only one observation. This rearrangement joins TRBV6-1 to TRBJ2-5, with unresolved D. CDR3 length: 15 residues. V was shortened by 2 bases and J by 2 bases, with 12 bases between the two germline ends. Per germline, CDR1 MNHNS and CDR2 SASEGT. The DNA of the CDR3 is TGTGCCAGCAGTGAACAGGTTTTTGCGCAAGAGACCCAGTACTTC. Residues: CASSEQVFAQETQYF.

The chain joins TRBV7-6 to TRBJ1-2; D perhaps matches TRBD1 (5 bases). The CDR3 totals 15 residues. From germline, CDR1 is SGHVS and CDR2 FNYEAQ. The germline V and J ends were trimmed by 5 bases and 0 bases, with 13 bases remaining between them. For the CDR3, the DNA is TGTGCCAGCAGCCCTGGCCCGACAGCTAACTATGGCTACACCTTC. It is translated as CASSPGPTANYGYTF.

The chain employs TRBV7-6 and TRBJ2-2, with TRBD1 as a possible D gene (5 bases). V was pared by 4 bases and J by 1 base, with 10 bases between. The CDR3 totals 15 residues. Looked up from germline, CDR1 is SGHVS and CDR2 is FNYEAQ. The chain's CDR3 is CASSSRQRNTGELFF. The DNA of the CDR3 is TGTGCCAGCAGCTCCCGACAGAGGAACACCGGGGAGCTGTTTTTT.

The chain carries TRBV5-1 and TRBJ2-7, with D tentatively TRBD1 (5 bases). Looked up from germline, CDR1 is SGHRS and CDR2 is YFSETQ. The germline V and J ends were trimmed by 8 bases and 0 bases, with 12 bases remaining between them. The CDR3 spans 13 residues. CDR3 coding DNA: TGCGCCAGTCGACTGGACAACTCCTACGAGCAGTACTTC. It yields the protein CASRLDNSYEQYF.

A few counts support this clone. This chain joins TRBV4-1 and TRBJ2-3; D is ambiguous. V dropped 2 bases and J dropped 0 bases, with 18 bases sitting between them. The CDR3 contains 18 residues. Germline values: CDR1 MGHRA, CDR2 YSYEKL. The DNA for the CDR3 is TGCGCCAGCAGCCAAAGTTTCCTTCGTCGGAGTAGCACAGATACGCAGTATTTT. Translated: CASSQSFLRRSSTDTQYF.

The chain recombines TRBV7-9 with TRBJ1-1; a possible D gene is TRBD1 (6 bases). The CDR3 consists of 16 residues. Trimming removed 5 bases from V and 0 bases from J, with 16 bases in between. Germline CDR1 is SEHNR and CDR2 is FQNEAQ (reference sequence). Here the CDR3 DNA reads TGTGCCAGCAGCACAGCCGAACAGGGCATGAACACTGAAGCTTTCTTT. The encoded protein is CASSTAEQGMNTEAFF.

This clone was found once. The rearrangement joins TRBV30 to TRBJ1-1; D unclear. The CDR3 is 13 residues long. Germline V gene lookup returns CDR1 GTSNPN and CDR2 SVGIG (reference sequence). The V and J ends lost 4 bases and 2 bases respectively, with 11 bases between them. The CDR3: CAWMSQPNTEAFF. The CDR3 DNA sequence: TGTGCCTGGATGTCACAACCCAACACTGAAGCTTTCTTT. Drawing the rest from reference TRBV30 and TRBJ1-1, the complete variable domain is SQTIHQWPATLVQPVGSPLSLECTVEGTSNPNLYWYRQAAGRGLQLLFYSVGIGQISSEVPQNLSASRPQDRQFILSSKKLLLSDSGFYLCAWMSQPNTEAFFGQGTRLTVV.

The CDR3 spells CASSPRGGSHTEAFF. CDR3 in DNA: TGTGCCAGCAGCCCCCGAGGGGGCAGCCACACTGAAGCTTTCTTT. The chain carries TRBV9 and TRBJ1-1; 7 nucleotides match TRBD1. J was trimmed by 3 bases and V by 4 bases; bases with no gene match: 9. Germline CDR1 reads SGDLS; CDR2 reads YYNGEE. The CDR3 runs to 15 residues.

The chain joins TRBV12-5 to TRBJ1-3; maybe TRBD1 (6 bases). The CDR3 has 15 residues. V lost 10 bases, J lost 0 bases, and 16 bases lay in between. Germline loops: CDR1 LGHNT, CDR2 FRNRAP. Here the CDR3 DNA reads TGTGCTACCGGGGGGCTTACCTCCTCTGGAAACACCATATATTTT. Translating gives CATGGLTSSGNTIYF.

The V and J genes are TRBV5-1 and TRBJ2-7; maybe TRBD2 (5 bases). This CDR3 is built from 14 residues. V was clipped by 5 bases and J by 2 bases, with 14 bases between them. Per the germline V gene, CDR1 is SGHRS and CDR2 is YFSETQ. The CDR3 DNA follows: TGCGCCAGCAGGGGAGAGTTGATCACCTACGAGCAGTACTTC. It encodes CASRGELITYEQYF.

V usage is TRBV4-3 and J usage is TRBJ1-2; the D gene is possibly TRBD1 (6 bases). V was trimmed by 0 bases and J by 7 bases, leaving 15 bases between them. Per germline, CDR1 LGHNA and CDR2 YSLEER. The CDR3 runs to 15 residues. The DNA of the CDR3 is TGCGCCAGCAGCCAAGAAAAACAGGGCTCTTTTGGCTACACCTTC. It specifies CASSQEKQGSFGYTF.

The rearrangement uses TRBV27 and TRBJ2-5, with TRBD2 identical over 13 bases. With V trimmed by 8 bases and J by 4 bases, 4 bases remained unmatched. The CDR3 is made up of 14 amino acids. Germline V gives CDR1 MNHEY, CDR2 SMNVEV (reference sequence). The CDR3 reads CASWTSGRRETQYF. CDR3 in DNA: TGTGCCAGCTGGACTAGCGGGAGACGAGAGACCCAGTACTTC.

The V call is TRBV28, the J call TRBJ2-7; TRBD1 might be the D (6 bases). CDR1 and CDR2 from the germline V gene are MDHEN and SYDVKM. The CDR3 contains 17 residues. Trimming cost V 6 bases and J 0 bases, with 21 bases left between them. Here the CDR3 reads CASRILGQGPNSYEQYF. CDR3 nucleotide sequence: TGTGCCAGCAGAATCTTGGGGCAGGGGCCCAACTCCTACGAGCAGTACTTC.

The chain combines TRBV11-2 with TRBJ2-4, with D unclear. The CDR3 is 15 residues long. The V and J ends lost 0 bases and 4 bases respectively, with 10 bases between them. Looked up from germline, CDR1 is SGHAT and CDR2 is FQNNGV. The CDR3 nucleotides read TGTGCCAGCAGCTTAGACCTTTTGAGGAAAAACATTCAGTACTTC. Translating it yields CASSLDLLRKNIQYF.